This TCR beta chain was identified during a study of T cell clonality in common variable immunodeficiency. Study results and caveats: In common variable immunodeficiency, TCR beta chains reportedly carried fewer deletions and N-nucleotide insertions.

Many counts were recorded for this clone. The antigen is unknown. Some clones are missing from TCRdb's copy, which holds only in-frame ones; the method was immunoSEQ multiplex PCR. The sample counts about 28,000 clones, none seen once; the ten largest own less than 35%. The sample comprised peripheral blood mononuclear cells. The sequence came from a human donor with common variable immunodeficiency.

The CDR3 bases that were read are TGTGCCAGCAGCCGCGCCTCGCAGGGAGGGACTGAA. It is translated as CASSRASQGGTE. The entire CDR3 is CASSRASQGGTEAFF. This chain joins TRBV5-4 and TRBJ1-1; a possible D gene is TRBD1 (5 bases). Sequencing ends 3 residues short of the CDR3 end; the germline J gene provides the rest. The V end lost 4 bases, the J end lost 5 bases, and 18 bases lay between the germline ends. This CDR3 region has 15 residues. Germline values: CDR1 SGHNT, CDR2 YYREEE (reference sequence).